This is a list of T cell receptor beta chains from one sample in a study of T cells in Graves' hyperthyroidism and ophthalmopathy. TCRdb ran MiXCR on the multiplex PCR reads and lists one entry per CDR3 protein. The sample lists around 500,000 distinct CDR3 sequences, 15% to 20% occurring once. Sequences were obtained from blood. All receptors derive from a woman under 40 with Graves' ophthalmopathy. CDR3s include the opening cysteine and the closing phenylalanine or tryptophan. The D gene is left open where the match is weak. Expanded clones are given a class, and other clones once, few, many or no size at all.

>NA|TRBJ1-1|many|TRBV5-1
TGCGCCAGCAGCCTGGGGGGCGGGGGAAGTGAAGCTTTCTTT
CASSLGGGGSEAFF
>NA|TRBJ2-4|NA|TRBV9
TGTGCCAGCAGCGTAGAGGGGTCGGCCAAAAACATTCAGTACTTC
CASSVEGSAKNIQYF
>NA|TRBJ1-4|few|TRBV14
TGTGCCAGCAGCCAAGATTTCGATGTGGGGTTAAGCGAAAAACTGTTTTTT
CASSQDFDVGLSEKLFF
>TRBD2|TRBJ2-4|few|TRBV7-2
TGTGCCAGCAGCTTAGCCCTCTCACTAGCGGGGGGAGGCATTGTCAAAAACATTCAGTACTTC
CASSLALSLAGGGIVKNIQYF
>NA|TRBJ2-7|few|TRBV6-5
TGTGCCAGCAGTTACTCTTACAGGGTCAGCTACGAGCAGTACTTC
CASSYSYRVSYEQYF
>NA|TRBJ1-5|NA|TRBV3-1
TGTGCCAGCAGCCAAGATTTTGGCGGTATACAGCCCCAGCATTTT
CASSQDFGGIQPQHF
>TRBD1|TRBJ2-2|many|TRBV7-2
TGTGCCAGCAGCTTAGGATTGGGACAGGGCGGGCCCGGGGAGCTGTTTTTT
CASSLGLGQGGPGELFF
>NA|TRBJ1-4|many|TRBV30
TGTGCCTGGAGATCAGAAGATTATGAAAAACTGTTTTTT
CAWRSEDYEKLFF
>TRBD1|TRBJ1-6|many|TRBV7-2
TGTGCCAGCAGGCCCCCAGGGGGCGTTTCACCCCTCCACTTT
CASRPPGGVSPLHF
>NA|TRBJ1-6|many|TRBV30
TGTGCCTGGAGCAGTATGGCGAATTCACCCCTCCACTTT
CAWSSMANSPLHF
>NA|TRBJ2-3|many|TRBV6-1
TGTGCCAGCAGCCCCCAGGGCCGTGAAGATACGCAGTATTTT
CASSPQGREDTQYF
>TRBD2|TRBJ2-7|many|TRBV20-1
TGCAGTGCTAGCTCTAGCGGGAGTTTAACCGAGCAGTACTTC
CSASSSGSLTEQYF
>TRBD1|TRBJ2-7|many|TRBV7-9
TGTGCCAGCAGCCGAGGACAGGGGTTGGGCGAGCAGTACTTC
CASSRGQGLGEQYF